This T cell receptor (beta chain) was identified in a study of shared clonotypes between healthy human individuals. Sequencing was performed with immunoSEQ multiplex PCR; in TCRdb, only in-frame clones are kept and a portion is missing. Here the sample spans 2 million or so clones, approximately 94% being singletons. CD8 cells classed as naive were CD45RO-negative and positively selected for CCR7, excluding terminally differentiated effector memory CD45RA+ cells. The receptor comes from a man in his late teens or twenties in good health. Sequencing was performed on naive CD8+ T cells sorted from blood.

CDR3 in amino acids: CASSDGPKYGYTF. CDR3 sequence (DNA): TGTGCCAGCTCAGACGGACCGAAATATGGCTACACCTTC. This chain uses TRBV18 with TRBJ1-2; D call uncertain. The germline V gene encodes CDR1 KGHSH and CDR2 LQKENI. The ends were cut back, 5 bases at V and 5 bases at J, with 12 bases in the middle. The CDR3 is made up of 13 amino acids. The variable domain in full, completed from reference TRBV18 and TRBJ1-2, reads NAGVMQNPRHLVRRRGQEARLRCSPMKGHSHVYWYRQLPEEGLKFMVYLQKENIIDESGMPKERFSAEFPKEGPSILRIQQVVRGDSAAYFCASSDGPKYGYTFGSGTRLTVV.